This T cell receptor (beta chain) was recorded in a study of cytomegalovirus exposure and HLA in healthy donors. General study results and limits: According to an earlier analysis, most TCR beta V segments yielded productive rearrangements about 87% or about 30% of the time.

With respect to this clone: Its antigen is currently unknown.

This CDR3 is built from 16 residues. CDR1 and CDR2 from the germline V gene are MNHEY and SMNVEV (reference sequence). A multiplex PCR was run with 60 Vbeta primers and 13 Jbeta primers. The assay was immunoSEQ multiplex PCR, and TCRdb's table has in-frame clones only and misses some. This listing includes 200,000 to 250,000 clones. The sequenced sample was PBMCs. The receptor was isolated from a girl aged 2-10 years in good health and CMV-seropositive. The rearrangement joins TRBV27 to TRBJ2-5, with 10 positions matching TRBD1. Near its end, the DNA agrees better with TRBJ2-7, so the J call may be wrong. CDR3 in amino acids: CASSTPTRDRGNEQYF. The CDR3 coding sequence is TGTGCCAGCAGTACCCCTACCCGGGACAGGGGAAACGAGCAGTACTTC.